Following are 22 T cell receptor beta chains from one sample sequenced in a study of graft-versus-host responses after intestinal transplantation. Some clones are missing from TCRdb's copy, which holds only in-frame ones; the method was immunoSEQ multiplex PCR. The sample has 55,000 to 70,000 clones; under 95% are singletons. The sequencing used PBMCs, collected roughly 120 days after intestinal transplantation. Receptors were obtained from a human patient who received an intestinal transplant, so some T cells may come from the graft donor.

V is TRBV9 and J is TRBJ2-1; D is unclear. This CDR3 is 13 amino acids long. The V and J ends lost 1 base and 4 bases respectively, with 6 bases between them. Germline V lookup: CDR1 SGDLS, CDR2 YYNGEE. CDR3: CASSVLGYNEQFF. The CDR3 DNA sequence: TGTGCCAGCAGCGTACTGGGTTACAATGAGCAGTTCTTC.

J is TRBJ2-5 and V is TRBV6-5; D perhaps matches TRBD2 (7 bases). The germline V and J ends were trimmed by 2 bases and 4 bases, with 14 bases remaining between them. There are 15 residues in the CDR3. Germline CDR1 and CDR2: MNHEY and SVGAGI. The CDR3 spells CASSYRTGGSETQYF. In DNA form, the CDR3 reads TGTGCCAGCAGTTACCGTACGGGGGGCTCAGAGACCCAGTACTTC.

V and J are TRBV7-6 and TRBJ1-5; D is unresolved. The CDR3 extends over 14 amino acids. Germline V lookup: CDR1 SGHVS, CDR2 FNYEAQ. With 5 bases removed from V and 6 bases from J, the gap between germline ends came to 14 bases. CDR3 coding DNA: TGTGCCAGCAGCGTGGGGTTCGGTGGTCAGCCCCAGCATTTT. It yields the protein CASSVGFGGQPQHF.

This clone has only a few counts. The chain has TRBV13 and TRBJ2-2, with D possibly being TRBD2 (6 bases). V lost 4 bases, J lost 6 bases, and 18 bases lay in between. CDR3 length: 16 residues. The V gene's germline CDR1 is PRHDT and CDR2 FYEKMQ (reference sequence). Here the CDR3 DNA reads TGTGCCAGCAGCTCCGGGGACTCCCGCCGGCCCGGGGAGCTGTTTTTT. Amino acids: CASSSGDSRRPGELFF.

There are a few counts of this clone. The V and J genes are TRBV19 and TRBJ2-1; TRBD2 matches 7 bases. CDR3 length equals 13 residues. J gave up 4 bases and V 6 bases, and 3 bases lay outside the gene matches. Germline V lookup: CDR1 LNHDA, CDR2 SQIVND (reference sequence). CDR3 sequence reads: CASRQGGYNEQFF. The CDR3 nucleotides are TGTGCCAGTAGGCAGGGAGGGTACAATGAGCAGTTCTTC.

This chain's CDR3 is CASSLTVPGANVLTF. DNA for the CDR3: TGTGCCAGCAGTTTGACAGTCCCTGGGGCCAACGTCCTGACTTTC. The chain is built from TRBV28 and TRBJ2-6; weak D call: TRBD1 (5 bases). Germline V gene sequence: CDR1 MDHEN, CDR2 SYDVKM. This CDR3 is built from 15 residues. The V and J ends lost 3 bases and 2 bases respectively, with 8 bases between them.

This clone occurred once. CDR3 sequence (DNA): TGCGCCAGCAGCCAACAGGGTTACGAGCAGTACTTC. Its translation is CASSQQGYEQYF. J is TRBJ2-7 and V is TRBV4-3, with D possibly TRBD1 on 5 matching bases. The germline CDR1 and CDR2 sequences are LGHNA and YSLEER. This CDR3 is built from 12 residues. Trimming removed 2 bases from V and 4 bases from J, with 6 bases in between.

The chain couples TRBV5-5 to TRBJ1-1, with 9 bases lining up with TRBD1. Per the germline V gene, CDR1 is SGHKS and CDR2 is YYEKEE (reference sequence). CDR3 size: 13 residues. The ends lost 0 bases at V and 10 bases at J; junction bases unmatched: 4. As DNA, the CDR3 is TGTGCCAGCAGCTTGGATTGGGACAGGGTAGCTTTCTTT. Protein: CASSLDWDRVAFF.

This chain connects TRBV4-1 to TRBJ2-7; unclear D gene. Trimming removed 1 base from V and 7 bases from J, with 8 bases in between. The CDR3 spans 12 residues. Germline CDR1 reads MGHRA; CDR2 reads YSYEKL. CDR3 loop: CASSQGSQEQYF. The DNA for the CDR3 is TGCGCCAGCAGCCAAGGGTCTCAAGAGCAGTACTTC.

The chain recombines TRBV11-2 with TRBJ1-4; D might be TRBD1 (5 bases). CDR1 and CDR2 from the germline V gene are SGHAT and FQNNGV. The V end was cut by 5 bases, the J end by 5 bases, with 12 bases between. The CDR3 has 14 amino acids. Here the CDR3 reads CASSTQGRNEKLFF. CDR3 in DNA: TGTGCCAGCAGCACCCAGGGAAGAAATGAAAAACTGTTTTTT.

The CDR3 spells CASSLGGTDLMGEQFF. For the CDR3, the DNA is TGTGCCAGCAGCTTAGGAGGGACAGACCTGATGGGTGAGCAGTTCTTC. The V and J genes are TRBV7-6 and TRBJ2-1; the match to TRBD1 covers 7 bases. Germline CDR1 reads SGHVS; CDR2 reads FNYEAQ. The junction had 12 bases not matched to a gene; V was cut back by 1 base and J by 9 bases. There are 16 residues in the CDR3.

The rearrangement uses TRBV30 and TRBJ2-7, with 7 nucleotides matching TRBD1. Germline loops: CDR1 GTSNPN, CDR2 SVGIG (reference sequence). This CDR3 has 13 residues. V was clipped by 3 bases and J by 5 bases; unmatched bases: 7. The CDR3 sequence is CAWSEDRSDEQYF. The CDR3 DNA reads TGTGCCTGGAGCGAGGACAGGTCTGACGAGCAGTACTTC.

The V gene is TRBV7-3, the J gene TRBJ2-1, with unresolved D. The V gene lost 1 base and the J gene lost 5 bases, with 6 bases spanning the gap. The V gene's germline CDR1 is SGHTA and CDR2 FQGTGA. The CDR3 extends over 13 amino acids. CDR3 bases: TGTGCCAGCAGCTTAAGCGAGGACAATGAGCAGTTCTTC. Residues: CASSLSEDNEQFF. The full variable domain, with the rest looked up from reference TRBV7-3 and TRBJ2-1, is GAGVSQTPSNKVTEKGKYVELRCDPISGHTALYWYRQSLGQGPEFLIYFQGTGAADDSGLPNDRFFAVRPEGSVSTLKIQRTERGDSAVYLCASSLSEDNEQFFGPGTRLTVL.

The rearrangement links TRBV28 to TRBJ2-3, with D unclear. This CDR3 is 13 amino acids long. V lost 6 bases and J lost 0, with 7 bases in between. Per germline, CDR1 MDHEN and CDR2 SYDVKM. The CDR3 DNA follows: TGTGCCAGCAGGGTTCTAAGCACAGATACGCAGTATTTT. Its translation: CASRVLSTDTQYF.

The chain employs TRBV2 and TRBJ1-6; TRBD1 aligns across 8 bases. This CDR3 has 22 residues. With V trimmed by 1 base and J by 0 bases, 17 bases remained unmatched. Looked up from germline, CDR1 is SNHLY and CDR2 is FYNNEI. Here the CDR3 reads CASSEGSGTGSLSGSYNSPLHF. The CDR3 bases are TGTGCCAGCAGTGAAGGTTCCGGGACAGGATCTCTGTCGGGCTCCTATAATTCACCCCTCCACTTT.

The chain recombines TRBV27 with TRBJ2-1, with D perhaps assigned TRBD1 or TRBD2 (5 bases each). The CDR3 loop spans 14 amino acids. Per the germline V gene, CDR1 is MNHEY and CDR2 is SMNVEV (reference sequence). V was trimmed by 6 bases and J by 8 bases, leaving 17 bases between them. In nucleotides, the CDR3 is TGTGCCAGCAGCAAGGGACGCCGCCGGGATGAGCAGTTCTTC. Its translation is CASSKGRRRDEQFF.

This chain links TRBV6-1 with TRBJ1-5; D gene uncertain. This CDR3 is 12 amino acids long. Germline-derived CDR1 and CDR2 are MNHNS and SASEGT. The V end lost 7 bases, the J end lost 2 bases, and 6 bases lay between the germline ends. The CDR3 reads CASTGGNQPQHF. CDR3 bases: TGTGCCAGCACGGGCGGCAATCAGCCCCAGCATTTT.

The genes are TRBV6-6 and TRBJ2-7; D gene ambiguous. The CDR3 length is 11 residues. The germline CDR1 and CDR2 sequences are MNHNY and SVGAGI (reference sequence). The V and J ends lost 8 bases and 5 bases respectively, with 10 bases between them. This CDR3 reads CASGMNHEQYF. DNA for the CDR3: TGTGCCAGCGGGATGAACCACGAGCAGTACTTC.

The CDR3 is CASSYTLGQVYNSPLHF. CDR3 DNA: TGCGCCAGCAGCTACACCCTAGGACAGGTCTATAATTCACCCCTCCACTTT. V is TRBV4-1 and J is TRBJ1-6, with 7 bases aligning to TRBD1. The CDR3 runs 17 residues. CDR1 is MGHRA and CDR2 is YSYEKL in the germline V gene. V lost 5 bases and J lost 3; bases outside the gene matches: 10.

The V gene is TRBV11-2, the J gene TRBJ2-7; D is uncertain. This CDR3 spans 15 amino acids. Per germline, CDR1 SGHAT and CDR2 FQNNGV. Trimming left V 2 bases short and J 3 bases short, with 14 bases between. The CDR3 DNA reads TGTGCCAGCAGCTTACGGACCAGGTCGATCTACGAGCAGTACTTC. This gives the protein CASSLRTRSIYEQYF.

This chain uses TRBV6-6 with TRBJ2-3; possible D gene TRBD2, 5 bases. The CDR3 is 16 residues long. V lost 5 bases and J lost 2, with 17 bases in between. The germline V gene has CDR1 MNHNY and CDR2 SVGAGI (reference sequence). CDR3 loop: CASSDWTSRNTDTQYF. CDR3 nucleotides: TGTGCCAGCAGTGACTGGACTTCGAGAAACACAGATACGCAGTATTTT.

This chain links TRBV27 with TRBJ2-7; maybe TRBD2 (6 bases). V was clipped by 3 bases and J by 3 bases, with 12 bases between them. This CDR3 is built from 14 residues. In germline, CDR1 is MNHEY, CDR2 SMNVEV (reference sequence). CDR3 residues: CASSLGGTIYEQYF. The CDR3 nucleotides read TGTGCCAGCAGTTTGGGCGGGACGATCTACGAGCAGTACTTC.